The 9 T cell receptor beta chains in this list originate from one sample, sequenced in a study of blood T cells in healthy people across ages (dated by TCRdb to the mid-2010s). Libraries were made using 5' RACE. The run used an Illumina HiSeq 2500. A second PCR of 7 to 11 cycles was performed with a sample-barcoded 5' primer and a J-beta primer mix. TCRdb itself trimmed the public reads at Q25 with fastp, ran MiXCR and retained productive beta chains. Every entry covers one CDR3 protein and lists the most common genes and DNA from its rows. The sample table holds roughly 800,000 distinct CDR3 sequences, of which roughly 60% were seen once. Around 22% of the sample goes to the ten largest clones. Sequencing input: blood. Source of these receptors: a man aged 25 to 40 in good health.

This clonotype was counted only a few times. This chain joins TRBV5-6 and TRBJ1-2; D is undetermined. The CDR3 is 17 amino acids. The V end was cut by 3 bases, the J end by 2 bases, with 20 bases between. Germline-derived CDR1 and CDR2 are SGHDT and YYEEEE. The CDR3 loop is CASSYDDSRTGNYGYTF. CDR3 DNA sequence: TGTGCCAGCAGCTATGACGATTCGCGCACTGGGAACTATGGCTACACCTTC.

The V call is TRBV29-1, the J call TRBJ2-5; D is uncertain. CDR3 size: 12 residues. The germline CDR1 and CDR2 sequences are SQVTM and ANQGSEA. The ends were cut back, 7 bases at V and 0 bases at J, with 9 bases in the middle. CDR3 region: CSGRRDQETQYF. For the CDR3, the DNA is TGCAGCGGTCGCCGAGACCAAGAGACCCAGTACTTC.

The J gene is TRBJ1-1, the V gene TRBV20-1; 8 nucleotides line up with TRBD1. CDR1 and CDR2 from the germline V gene are DFQATT and SNEGSKA (reference sequence). The CDR3 loop spans 13 amino acids. J lost 0 bases, V lost 5 bases, and 2 bases had no gene match. The CDR3 DNA is TGCAGTGCTCTGGGACAGGTGAACACTGAAGCTTTCTTT. Amino acid sequence: CSALGQVNTEAFF.

This clonotype was observed a few times. This chain joins TRBV4-1 and TRBJ2-5; 9 nucleotides align to TRBD2. The J call may be mistaken, given a closer DNA end match to TRBJ2-7. CDR1 is MGHRA and CDR2 is YSYEKL in the germline V gene. The CDR3 length is 15 residues. The CDR3 reads CASSQVASGTFEQYF. For the CDR3, the DNA is TGCGCCAGCAGCCAAGTTGCTAGCGGGACATTCGAGCAGTACTTC.

This clonotype has just a few counts. The chain has TRBV9 and TRBJ2-3, with D tentatively TRBD2 (6 bases). CDR1 and CDR2 (germline): SGDLS, YYNGEE. The V gene lost 4 bases and the J gene lost 1 base, with 13 bases spanning the gap. The CDR3 sequence is 15 residues long. The CDR3 sequence: CASSPGGFGTDTQYF. The CDR3 DNA reads as TGTGCCAGCAGCCCAGGAGGGTTTGGCACAGATACGCAGTATTTT. Full variable domain (remainder filled in from reference TRBV9 and TRBJ2-3): DSGVTQTPKHLITATGQRVTLRCSPRSGDLSVYWYQQSLDQGLQFLIQYYNGEERAKGNILERFSAQQFPDLHSELNLSSLELGDSALYFCASSPGGFGTDTQYFGPGTRLTVL.

The chain couples TRBV5-1 to TRBJ2-3, with D perhaps assigned TRBD1 or TRBD2 (6 bases each). V lost 3 bases and J lost 5, with 22 bases in between. Per germline, CDR1 SGHRS and CDR2 YFSETQ. CDR3 length: 17 amino acids. The CDR3 bases are TGCGCCAGCAGCTCGTTCGGGGGCCGGGTTTTTAAAGATACGCAGTATTTT. Encoded protein: CASSSFGGRVFKDTQYF.

The chain uses TRBV27 and TRBJ1-2; a possible D gene is TRBD1 (5 bases). This CDR3 spans 14 amino acids. From germline, CDR1 is MNHEY and CDR2 SMNVEV (reference sequence). V was clipped by 8 bases and J by 3 bases, with 16 bases between them. The chain's CDR3 is CASARGEAYYGYTF. The CDR3 coding sequence is TGTGCCAGCGCCCGGGGGGAGGCCTACTATGGCTACACCTTC.

This clonotype was detected a few times. The chain links TRBV6-5 to TRBJ2-3; D uncertain. CDR1 is MNHEY and CDR2 is SVGAGI in the germline V gene. V was cut by 6 bases and J by 2 bases, with 6 bases left in between. The CDR3 is 12 residues long. The CDR3 region has the DNA TGTGCCAGCAGCGACACCACAGATACGCAGTATTTT. This translates into CASSDTTDTQYF.

This sequence joins TRBV11-3 and TRBJ2-3, with D uncertain. This CDR3 has 15 amino acids. Germline assignment: CDR1 SGHNT and CDR2 YENEEA. Trimming removed 4 bases from V and 0 bases from J, with 11 bases in between. The CDR3 sequence: CASSYGSASTDTQYF. The CDR3 bases are TGTGCCAGCAGCTATGGATCCGCTAGCACAGATACGCAGTATTTT. The complete variable domain, with remaining parts taken from reference TRBV11-3 and TRBJ2-3, reads EAGVVQSPRYKIIEKKQPVAFWCNPISGHNTLYWYLQNLGQGPELLIRYENEEAVDDSQLPKDRFSAERLKGVDSTLKIQPAELGDSAVYLCASSYGSASTDTQYFGPGTRLTVL.